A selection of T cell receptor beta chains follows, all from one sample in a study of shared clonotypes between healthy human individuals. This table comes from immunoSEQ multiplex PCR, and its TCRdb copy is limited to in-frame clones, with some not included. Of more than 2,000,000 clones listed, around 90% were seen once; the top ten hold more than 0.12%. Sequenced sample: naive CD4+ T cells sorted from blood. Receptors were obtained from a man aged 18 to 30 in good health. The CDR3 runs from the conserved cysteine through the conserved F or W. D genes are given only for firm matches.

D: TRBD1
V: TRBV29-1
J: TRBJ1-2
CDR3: CSVERTGRYYGYTF

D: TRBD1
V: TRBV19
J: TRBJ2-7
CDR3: CASRPGQVSYEQYF

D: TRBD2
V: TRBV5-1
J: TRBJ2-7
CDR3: CASVEGLGSYEQYF

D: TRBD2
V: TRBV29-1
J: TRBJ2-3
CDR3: CSVPPGLPLGTDTQYF

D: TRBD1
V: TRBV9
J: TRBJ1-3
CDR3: CASSAEDREYRDSGNTIYF

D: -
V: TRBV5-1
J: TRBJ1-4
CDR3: CASRTGSTNEKLFF

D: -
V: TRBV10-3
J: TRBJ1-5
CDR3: CATAREYSNQPQHF

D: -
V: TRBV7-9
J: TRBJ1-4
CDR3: CASTQGISNEKLFF

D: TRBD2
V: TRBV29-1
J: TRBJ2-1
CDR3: CSVVGLADYNEQFF

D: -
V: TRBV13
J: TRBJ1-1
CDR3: CASCRGPGHLNTEAFF

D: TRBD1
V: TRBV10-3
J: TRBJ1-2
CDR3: CAIRAGGSYGYTF

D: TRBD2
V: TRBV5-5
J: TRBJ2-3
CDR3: CASSLASLAGTDTQYF

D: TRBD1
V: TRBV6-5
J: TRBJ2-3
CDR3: CASSFGTGSTDTQYF

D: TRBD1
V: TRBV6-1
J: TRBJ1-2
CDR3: CASSRDRGGYGYTF

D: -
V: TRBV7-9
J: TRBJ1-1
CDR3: CASSFPLSYHTEAFF

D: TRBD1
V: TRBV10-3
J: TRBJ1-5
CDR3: CAISDPGDRDSNQPQHF

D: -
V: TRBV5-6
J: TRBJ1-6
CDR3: CASSFSDSPLHF

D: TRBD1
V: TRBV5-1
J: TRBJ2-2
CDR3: CASNRQGDGELFF

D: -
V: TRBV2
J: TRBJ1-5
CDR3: CASRDYSNQPQHF

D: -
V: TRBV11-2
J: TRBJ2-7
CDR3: CASSRGPGSSYEQYF

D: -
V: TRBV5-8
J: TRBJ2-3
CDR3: CASSYSKGADTQYF

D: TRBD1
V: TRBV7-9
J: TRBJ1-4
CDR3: CASSFGGQAQRGEKLFF

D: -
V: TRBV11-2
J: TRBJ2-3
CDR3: CASSFTSSSADTQYF

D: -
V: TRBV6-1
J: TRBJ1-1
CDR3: CASTLGLGTEAFF

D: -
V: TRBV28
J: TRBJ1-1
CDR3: CASSPPGRDEAFF

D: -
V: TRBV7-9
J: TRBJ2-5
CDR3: CASRKWGAETQYF

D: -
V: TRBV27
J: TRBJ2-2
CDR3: CASSLGRNTGELFF

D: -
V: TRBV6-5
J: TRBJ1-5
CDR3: CASRDSLNQPQHF

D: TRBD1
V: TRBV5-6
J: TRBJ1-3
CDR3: CASSSRDRGRLSGNTIYF

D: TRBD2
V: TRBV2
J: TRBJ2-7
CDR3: CASRTSAASYEQYF

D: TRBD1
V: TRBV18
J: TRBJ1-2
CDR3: CASSPPQGAGGYTF

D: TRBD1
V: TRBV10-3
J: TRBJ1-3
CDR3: CAIREGASGNTIYF

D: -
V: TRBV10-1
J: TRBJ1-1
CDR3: CASRGQPNTEAFF

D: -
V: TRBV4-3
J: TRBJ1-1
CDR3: CASSQKGGPNTEAFF

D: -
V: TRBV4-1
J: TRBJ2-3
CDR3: CASSQDPAAKGTDTQYF

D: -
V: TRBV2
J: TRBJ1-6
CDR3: CASSGWMSSYNSPLHF

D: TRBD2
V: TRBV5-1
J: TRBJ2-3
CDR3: CASSLAGTSGSRDTQYF

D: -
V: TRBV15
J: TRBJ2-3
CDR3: CATTTGSTQYF

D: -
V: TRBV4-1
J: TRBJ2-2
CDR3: CASSQPVGTNTGELFF

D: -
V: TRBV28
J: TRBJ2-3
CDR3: CASYGRGPGTDTQYF

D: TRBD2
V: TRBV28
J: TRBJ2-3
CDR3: CASSSPASGGADTQYF

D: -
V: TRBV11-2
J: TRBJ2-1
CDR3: CASRRLGGHNEQFF

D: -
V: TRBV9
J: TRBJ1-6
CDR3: CASSGGAGPLHF

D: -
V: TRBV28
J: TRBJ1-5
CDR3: CASSGPYEGVDQPQHF

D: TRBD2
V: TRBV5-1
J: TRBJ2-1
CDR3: CASSSAGGPGNEQFF

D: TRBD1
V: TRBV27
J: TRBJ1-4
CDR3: CASKPWDRPNEKLFF